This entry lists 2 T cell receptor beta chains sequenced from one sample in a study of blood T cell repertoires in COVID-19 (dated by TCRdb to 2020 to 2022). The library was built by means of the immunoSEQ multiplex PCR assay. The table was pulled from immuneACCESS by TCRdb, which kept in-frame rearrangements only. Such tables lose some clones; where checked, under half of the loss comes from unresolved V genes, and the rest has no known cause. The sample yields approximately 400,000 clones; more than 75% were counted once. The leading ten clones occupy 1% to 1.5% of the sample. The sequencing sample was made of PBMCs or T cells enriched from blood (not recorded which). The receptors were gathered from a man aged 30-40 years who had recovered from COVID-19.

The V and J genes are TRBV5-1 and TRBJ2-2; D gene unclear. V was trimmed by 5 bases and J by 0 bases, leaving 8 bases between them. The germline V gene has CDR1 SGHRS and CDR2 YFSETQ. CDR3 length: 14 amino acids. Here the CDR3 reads CASRAASNTGELFF. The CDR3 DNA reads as TGCGCCAGCAGGGCGGCTTCGAACACCGGGGAGCTGTTTTTT.

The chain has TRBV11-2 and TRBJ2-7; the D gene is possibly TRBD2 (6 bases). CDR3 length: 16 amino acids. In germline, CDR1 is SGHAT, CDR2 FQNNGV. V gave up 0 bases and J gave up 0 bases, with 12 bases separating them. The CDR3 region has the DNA TGTGCCAGCAGCTTAGATCTCGCGGGGCACTCCTACGAGCAGTACTTC. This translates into CASSLDLAGHSYEQYF.